The subject of this entry is one T cell receptor beta chain. What it recognizes is unknown. V lost 0 bases and J lost 7; bases outside the gene matches: 11. The CDR3 covers 19 residues. Primers for the PCR totalled 60 Vbeta and 13 Jbeta. Repertoires were generated with immunoSEQ multiplex PCR, while TCRdb's copy carries only in-frame clones and drops some. The data hold 150,000 to 200,000 clones, with around 90% observed a single time. These data come from a study of cytomegalovirus exposure and HLA in healthy donors. The overall study: Across 350 to 500 genotyped donors, about 80% landed in the Caucasian-associated ancestry cluster. Regarding the study as a whole: A later analysis reportedly found fewer N-insertions in an Asian-associated ancestry cluster than the approximately 670-donor mean. Rare TCR sequences dominated, though some public TCRs recurred in many donors.

Participants comprised healthy donors of bone marrow. Sequences were obtained from PBMCs. This sequence was found in a boy aged 2 to 9 in good health and CMV-seronegative. This chain joins TRBV23-1 and TRBJ1-6; 11 nucleotides line up with TRBD1. TRBV23-1 is an open reading frame, and its role is uncertain. CDR3 nucleotide sequence: TGCGCCAGCAGTCAATCGAGGACAGGGGGCGCGGGGCTAAATTCACCCCTCCACTTT. It yields the protein CASSQSRTGGAGLNSPLHF.